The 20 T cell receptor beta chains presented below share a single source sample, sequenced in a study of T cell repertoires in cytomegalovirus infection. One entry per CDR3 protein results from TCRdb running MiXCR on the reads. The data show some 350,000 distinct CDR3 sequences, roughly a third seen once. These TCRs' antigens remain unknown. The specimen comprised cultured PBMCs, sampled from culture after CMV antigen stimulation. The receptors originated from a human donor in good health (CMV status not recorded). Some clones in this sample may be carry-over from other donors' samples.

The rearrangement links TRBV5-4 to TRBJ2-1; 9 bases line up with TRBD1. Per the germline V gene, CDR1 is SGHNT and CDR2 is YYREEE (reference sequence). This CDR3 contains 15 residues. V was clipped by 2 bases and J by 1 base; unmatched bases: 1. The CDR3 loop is CASSLGTGSYNEQFF. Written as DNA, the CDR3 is TGTGCCAGCAGCTTAGGGACAGGGTCCTACAATGAGCAGTTCTTC.

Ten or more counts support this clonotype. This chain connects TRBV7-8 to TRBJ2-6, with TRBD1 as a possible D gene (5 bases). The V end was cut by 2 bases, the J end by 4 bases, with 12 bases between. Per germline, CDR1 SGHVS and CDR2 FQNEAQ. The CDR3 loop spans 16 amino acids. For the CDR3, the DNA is TGTGCCAGCAGCTTACTCCAGGGATCCGGGGCCAACGTCCTGACTTTC. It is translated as CASSLLQGSGANVLTF.

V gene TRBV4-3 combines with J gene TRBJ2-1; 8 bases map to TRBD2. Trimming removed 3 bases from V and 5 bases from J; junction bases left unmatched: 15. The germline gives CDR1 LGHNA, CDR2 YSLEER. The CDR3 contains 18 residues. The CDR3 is CASSHLPPAASGHNEQFF. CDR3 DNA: TGCGCCAGCAGCCACCTCCCCCCTGCGGCTAGCGGGCACAATGAGCAGTTCTTC.

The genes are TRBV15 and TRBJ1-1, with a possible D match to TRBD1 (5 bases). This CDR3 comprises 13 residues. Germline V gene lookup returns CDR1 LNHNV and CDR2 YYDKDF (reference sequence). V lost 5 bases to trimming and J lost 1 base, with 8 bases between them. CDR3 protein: CATSLQENTEAFF. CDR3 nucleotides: TGTGCCACCAGCTTACAGGAGAACACTGAAGCTTTCTTT.

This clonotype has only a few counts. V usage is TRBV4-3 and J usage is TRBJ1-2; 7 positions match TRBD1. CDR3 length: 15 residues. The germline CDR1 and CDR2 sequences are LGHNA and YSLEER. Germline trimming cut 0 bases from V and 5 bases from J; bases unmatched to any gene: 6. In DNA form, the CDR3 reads TGCGCCAGCAGCCAAGATGGGGGCAGGGGGTATGGCTACACCTTC. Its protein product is CASSQDGGRGYGYTF.

This CDR3 is CASSELAGPYNEQFF. CDR3 sequence (DNA): TGTGCCAGCAGTGAACTAGCGGGACCCTACAATGAGCAGTTCTTC. This chain links TRBV2 with TRBJ2-1; TRBD2 agrees at 9 bases. This CDR3 is built from 15 residues. Germline-derived CDR1 and CDR2 are SNHLY and FYNNEI. J lost 2 bases, V lost 2 bases, and 1 base had no gene match.

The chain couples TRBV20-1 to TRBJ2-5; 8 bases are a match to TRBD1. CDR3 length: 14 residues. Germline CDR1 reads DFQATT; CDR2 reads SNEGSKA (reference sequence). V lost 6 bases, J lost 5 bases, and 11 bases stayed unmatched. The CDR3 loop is CSASRGRLGETQYF. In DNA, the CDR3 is TGCAGTGCGTCCAGGGGGCGGCTGGGGGAGACCCAGTACTTC.

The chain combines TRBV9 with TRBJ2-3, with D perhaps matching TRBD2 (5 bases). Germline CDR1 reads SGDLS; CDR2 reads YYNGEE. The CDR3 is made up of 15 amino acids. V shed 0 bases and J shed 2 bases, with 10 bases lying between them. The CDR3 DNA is TGTGCCAGCAGCGTAGTAGGACTTAACACAGATACGCAGTATTTT. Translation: CASSVVGLNTDTQYF.

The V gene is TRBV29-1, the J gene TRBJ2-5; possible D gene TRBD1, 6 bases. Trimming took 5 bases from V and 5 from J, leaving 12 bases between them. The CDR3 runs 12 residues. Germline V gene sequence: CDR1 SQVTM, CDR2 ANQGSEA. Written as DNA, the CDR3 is TGCAGCGTTTCCACAGGGCTTGAGACCCAGTACTTC. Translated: CSVSTGLETQYF.

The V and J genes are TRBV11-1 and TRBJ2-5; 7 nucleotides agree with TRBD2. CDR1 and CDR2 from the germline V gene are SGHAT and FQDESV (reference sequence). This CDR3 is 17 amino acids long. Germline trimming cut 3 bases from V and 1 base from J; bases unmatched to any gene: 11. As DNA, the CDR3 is TGTGCCAGCAGCTTCTCCATGTTAGCGGGTTCCCAAGAGACCCAGTACTTC. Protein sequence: CASSFSMLAGSQETQYF.

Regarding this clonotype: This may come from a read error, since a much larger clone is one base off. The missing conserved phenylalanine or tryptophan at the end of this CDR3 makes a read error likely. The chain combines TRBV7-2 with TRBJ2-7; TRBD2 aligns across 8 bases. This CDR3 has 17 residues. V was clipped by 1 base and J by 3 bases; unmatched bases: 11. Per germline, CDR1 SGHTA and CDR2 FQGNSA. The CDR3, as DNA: TGTGCCAGCAGCTTAGGGCTAGCGGGTTCAATCTACTACGAGCAGTACTCC. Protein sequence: CASSLGLAGSIYYEQYS.

The CDR3 loop is CASSLIDSGANVLTF. The DNA of the CDR3 is TGTGCCAGCAGCTTAATTGACTCTGGGGCCAACGTCCTGACTTTC. The V call is TRBV7-3, the J call TRBJ2-6; the D is unclear. The CDR3 is 15 residues long. Germline V CDR1 and CDR2: SGHTA, FQGTGA. V dropped 1 base and J dropped 0 bases, with 4 bases sitting between them. The complete variable domain, with remaining parts taken from reference TRBV7-3 and TRBJ2-6, reads GAGVSQTPSNKVTEKGKYVELRCDPISGHTALYWYRQSLGQGPEFLIYFQGTGAADDSGLPNDRFFAVRPEGSVSTLKIQRTERGDSAVYLCASSLIDSGANVLTFGAGSRLTVL.

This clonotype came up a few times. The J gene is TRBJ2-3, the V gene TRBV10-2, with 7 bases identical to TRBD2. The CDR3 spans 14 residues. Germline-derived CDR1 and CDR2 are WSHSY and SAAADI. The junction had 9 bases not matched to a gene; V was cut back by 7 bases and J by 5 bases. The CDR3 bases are TGCGCCAGCAAGAGCGGGGTCCAAGGAGATACGCAGTATTTT. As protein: CASKSGVQGDTQYF.

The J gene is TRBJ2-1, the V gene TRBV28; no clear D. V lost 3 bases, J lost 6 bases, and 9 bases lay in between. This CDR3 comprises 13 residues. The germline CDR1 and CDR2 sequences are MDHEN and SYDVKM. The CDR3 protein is CASSLGIPNEQFF. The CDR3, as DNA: TGTGCCAGCAGTTTGGGGATCCCCAATGAGCAGTTCTTC. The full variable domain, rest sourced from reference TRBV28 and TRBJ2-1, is DVKVTQSSRYLVKRTGEKVFLECVQDMDHENMFWYRQDPGLGLRLIYFSYDVKMKEKGDIPEGYSVSREKKERFSLILESASTNQTSMYLCASSLGIPNEQFFGPGTRLTVL.

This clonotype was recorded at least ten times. The CDR3 DNA reads as TGTGCCAGCAGCTCCCGACTAGCGGGAGGGACGGATACGCAGTATTTT. Encoded protein: CASSSRLAGGTDTQYF. This chain links TRBV7-2 with TRBJ2-3; TRBD2 matches 14 bases. J lost 6 bases, V lost 4 bases, and 6 bases had no gene match. Germline V gene data show CDR1 as SGHTA and CDR2 as FQGNSA. The CDR3 has 16 amino acids.

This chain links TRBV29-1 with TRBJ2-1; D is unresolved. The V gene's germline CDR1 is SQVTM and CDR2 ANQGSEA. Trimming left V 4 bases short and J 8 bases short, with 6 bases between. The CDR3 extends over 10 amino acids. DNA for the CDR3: TGCAGCGTTGGGCGCGATGAGCAGTTCTTC. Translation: CSVGRDEQFF.

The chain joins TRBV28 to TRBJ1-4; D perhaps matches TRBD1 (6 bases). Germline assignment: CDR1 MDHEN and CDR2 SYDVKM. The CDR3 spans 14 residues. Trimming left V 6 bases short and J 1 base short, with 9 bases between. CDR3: CASSPTGTNEKLFF. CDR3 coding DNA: TGTGCCAGCAGCCCGACAGGAACTAATGAAAAACTGTTTTTT. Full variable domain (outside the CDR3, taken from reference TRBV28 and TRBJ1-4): DVKVTQSSRYLVKRTGEKVFLECVQDMDHENMFWYRQDPGLGLRLIYFSYDVKMKEKGDIPEGYSVSREKKERFSLILESASTNQTSMYLCASSPTGTNEKLFFGSGTQLSVL.

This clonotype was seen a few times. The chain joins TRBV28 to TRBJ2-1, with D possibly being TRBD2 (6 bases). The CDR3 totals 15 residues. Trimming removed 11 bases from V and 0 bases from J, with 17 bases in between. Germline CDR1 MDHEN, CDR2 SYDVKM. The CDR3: CAAGGGGASYNEQFF. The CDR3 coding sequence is TGTGCCGCGGGTGGCGGAGGGGCCTCCTACAATGAGCAGTTCTTC.

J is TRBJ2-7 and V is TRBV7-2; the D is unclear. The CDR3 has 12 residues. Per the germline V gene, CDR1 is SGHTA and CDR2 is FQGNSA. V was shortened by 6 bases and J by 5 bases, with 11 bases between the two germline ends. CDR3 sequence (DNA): TGTGCCAGCAGAGAGGCATCAAACGAGCAGTACGTC. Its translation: CASREASNEQYV.

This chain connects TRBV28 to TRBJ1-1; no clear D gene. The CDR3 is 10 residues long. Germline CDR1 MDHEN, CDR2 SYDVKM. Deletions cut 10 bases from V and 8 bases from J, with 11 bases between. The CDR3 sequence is CATGSQEAFF. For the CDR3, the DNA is TGTGCCACCGGGAGTCAGGAAGCTTTCTTT. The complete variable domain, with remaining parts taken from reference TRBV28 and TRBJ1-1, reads DVKVTQSSRYLVKRTGEKVFLECVQDMDHENMFWYRQDPGLGLRLIYFSYDVKMKEKGDIPEGYSVSREKKERFSLILESASTNQTSMYLCATGSQEAFFGQGTRLTVV.